These 29 T cell receptor beta chains were sequenced from one sample in a study of blood T cell repertoires in COVID-19. Some clones are missing from TCRdb's copy, which holds only in-frame ones; the method was immunoSEQ multiplex PCR. This sample has about 110,000 clones; about nine tenths occur once, and the top ten carry 4.5%. Sample: peripheral blood. These receptors originate from a middle-aged man with acute or convalescent COVID-19.

The J gene is TRBJ1-2, the V gene TRBV6-2 or TRBV6-3, with 9 bases matching TRBD1. Germline loops: CDR1 MNHEY, CDR2 SVGEGT. The CDR3 loop spans 12 amino acids. Losses at the gene ends were 5 bases for V and 7 bases for J; bases not matched to a gene: 2. CDR3 region: CASSQTGGGYTF. The CDR3 DNA reads TGTGCCAGCAGTCAGACAGGGGGTGGCTACACCTTC.

The chain links TRBV19 to TRBJ2-1, with D possibly TRBD1 on 6 matching bases. Germline V lookup: CDR1 LNHDA, CDR2 SQIVND (reference sequence). Trimming removed 1 base at V and 4 bases at J, with 14 bases between. This CDR3 is built from 16 residues. This CDR3 is CASSIGGPGQYNEQFF. CDR3 DNA: TGTGCCAGTAGTATAGGGGGGCCTGGACAGTACAATGAGCAGTTCTTC.

The J gene is TRBJ1-1, the V gene TRBV3-1 (or the pseudogene TRBV3-2); tentative D call: TRBD1 (5 bases). The germline V gene encodes CDR1 LGHDT and CDR2 YNNKEL (reference sequence). There are 16 residues in the CDR3. Trimming pared 2 bases from V and 6 bases from J, leaving 19 bases between. CDR3 region: CASSQNLLQEKAEAFF. CDR3 coding DNA: TGTGCCAGCAGCCAAAATTTGTTACAGGAAAAGGCTGAAGCTTTCTTT.

V usage is TRBV7-9 and J usage is TRBJ1-6; 8 bases are shared with TRBD1. Per the germline V gene, CDR1 is SEHNR and CDR2 is FQNEAQ (reference sequence). The CDR3 spans 15 residues. The V and J ends lost 2 bases and 5 bases, in that order; junction bases with no gene match: 2. CDR3 bases: TGTGCCAGCAGCTTATCAGGGGGCGATAATTCACCCCTCCACTTT. It encodes CASSLSGGDNSPLHF.

CDR3 DNA: TGTGCCAGCGGGTTCGGGATGGCCTACGAGCAGTACTTC. This gives the protein CASGFGMAYEQYF. V is TRBV27 and J is TRBJ2-7; D possibly corresponds to TRBD2 (5 bases). The CDR3 has 13 amino acids. V was clipped by 8 bases and J by 2 bases, with 13 bases between them. The germline V gene has CDR1 MNHEY and CDR2 SMNVEV (reference sequence).

The gene calls are TRBV7-8 and TRBJ1-4; possible D gene TRBD1, 5 bases. V was cut by 5 bases and J by 8 bases, with 18 bases left in between. The CDR3 has 15 residues. Germline CDR1 is SGHVS and CDR2 is FQNEAQ. CDR3 residues: CASSIAGVGKEKLFF. The CDR3 DNA sequence: TGTGCCAGCAGCATTGCGGGGGTAGGAAAAGAAAAACTGTTTTTT.

The chain has TRBV18 and TRBJ2-2; tentative D call: TRBD1 (5 bases). Per germline, CDR1 KGHSH and CDR2 LQKENI. CDR3 length equals 13 residues. V shed 5 bases and J shed 5 bases, with 9 bases lying between them. The CDR3 DNA reads TGTGCCAGCTCAGCCAGGGAAACCGGGGAGCTGTTTTTT. Translation gives CASSARETGELFF.

The chain links TRBV18 to TRBJ2-7; D may be TRBD2 (6 bases). V was shortened by 6 bases and J by 3 bases, with 12 bases between the two germline ends. CDR1 and CDR2 (germline): KGHSH, LQKENI. The CDR3 has 13 amino acids. The CDR3 reads CASSQQGGYEQYF. The CDR3 DNA reads as TGTGCCAGCTCTCAGCAGGGAGGCTACGAGCAGTACTTC.

The genes are TRBV6-6 and TRBJ1-3, with D maybe TRBD1 (6 bases). CDR3 size: 15 residues. V gave up 4 bases and J gave up 0 bases, with 10 bases separating them. The germline V gene has CDR1 MNHNY and CDR2 SVGAGI (reference sequence). The CDR3, as DNA: TGTGCCAGCAGTTCCACAGGGAGCTCTGGAAACACCATATATTTT. Translating it yields CASSSTGSSGNTIYF.

V is TRBV5-1 and J is TRBJ2-1; 10 bases are shared with TRBD2. Germline CDR1 SGHRS, CDR2 YFSETQ. This CDR3 is built from 20 residues. J gave up 0 bases and V 4 bases, and 16 bases lay outside the gene matches. CDR3 DNA sequence: TGCGCCAGCAGCCTCAACCCGGGCAACGGACTAGCGGTCTCCTACAATGAGCAGTTCTTC. It is translated as CASSLNPGNGLAVSYNEQFF.

The CDR3 bases are TGTGCCAGCTCACCAGACAGCCTCAATCAGCCCCAGCATTTT. Translation gives CASSPDSLNQPQHF. The chain links TRBV18 to TRBJ1-5, with D maybe TRBD1 (5 bases). The CDR3 runs 14 residues. Per the germline V gene, CDR1 is KGHSH and CDR2 is LQKENI. V dropped 2 bases and J dropped 3 bases, with 8 bases sitting between them.

This clone appeared a few times. The rearrangement joins TRBV20-1 to TRBJ2-7, with 11 bases lining up with TRBD2. With 3 bases clipped from V and 4 bases from J, the junction kept 5 bases outside the gene matches. The germline V gene encodes CDR1 DFQATT and CDR2 SNEGSKA (reference sequence). The CDR3 runs to 14 residues. The CDR3 coding sequence is TGCAGTGCTAGTGAGACTAGCGGGGTGTACGAGCAGTACTTC. It yields the protein CSASETSGVYEQYF.

This CDR3 is CASSERGGRRYEQFF. As DNA, the CDR3 is TGTGCCAGCAGCGAGCGCGGGGGTCGCAGGTATGAGCAGTTCTTC. V is TRBV11-3 and J is TRBJ2-1; TRBD2 matches 7 bases. Germline CDR1 is SGHNT and CDR2 is YENEEA. V lost 5 bases, J lost 8 bases, and 12 bases stayed unmatched. This CDR3 spans 15 amino acids.

Only a few counts were recorded for this clone. The J gene is TRBJ1-2, the V gene TRBV5-4; 7 bases match TRBD1. The CDR3 length is 14 residues. Germline loops: CDR1 SGHNT, CDR2 YYREEE (reference sequence). The junction had 3 bases not matched to a gene; V was cut back by 3 bases and J by 1 base. CDR3 nucleotide sequence: TGTGCCAGCAGCTCCGGACAGGATAACTATGGCTACACCTTC. It yields the protein CASSSGQDNYGYTF.

The genes are TRBV1 and TRBJ1-4; the table's D call TRBD1 went unverified against the DNA. TRBV1 is given as a pseudogene. This CDR3 has 15 amino acids. The chain's CDR3 is CTSSQECQGDEKLFF. In nucleotides, the CDR3 is TGCACCAGCAGCCAAGAATGTCAGGGGGATGAAAAACTGTTTTTT.

J is TRBJ1-2 and V is TRBV7-8, with 11 bases that match TRBD1. CDR3 size: 17 residues. CDR1 is SGHVS, CDR2 FQNEAQ, per germline. Trimming removed 5 bases from V and 7 bases from J; junction bases left unmatched: 15. CDR3 in DNA: TGTGCCAGCAGCCACAGGGACAGGGGGTTCCCGAGCGGTGGCTACACCTTC. The encoded protein is CASSHRDRGFPSGGYTF.

The rearrangement uses TRBV6-5 and TRBJ2-6; D might be TRBD1 (6 bases). Trimming took off 11 bases at V and 0 bases at J, with 8 bases between the two ends. In germline, CDR1 is MNHEY, CDR2 SVGAGI. There are 13 residues in the CDR3. The CDR3 nucleotides are TGTGCCGCAGGGGTCTCTGGGGCCAACGTCCTGACTTTC. This codes for CAAGVSGANVLTF.

The chain recombines TRBV14 with TRBJ1-3; D gene unclear. This CDR3 spans 15 amino acids. CDR1 and CDR2 from the germline V gene are SGHDN and FVKESK. Trimming stripped 1 base from V and 3 bases from J, with 10 bases between. The CDR3 protein is CASSQADLYGNTIYF. The CDR3 DNA follows: TGTGCCAGCAGCCAAGCAGATCTTTATGGAAACACCATATATTTT.

This chain links TRBV9 with TRBJ2-7; 9 positions agree with TRBD1. Trimming took 4 bases from V and 12 from J; bases not matched to a gene: 17. Germline values: CDR1 SGDLS, CDR2 YYNGEE. The CDR3 sequence is 15 residues long. The chain's CDR3 is CASSTTPGQGSPLYF. For the CDR3, the DNA is TGTGCCAGCAGCACAACGCCCGGACAGGGGTCTCCTCTGTACTTC.

The chain employs TRBV9 and TRBJ2-3; D uncertain. This CDR3 is built from 12 residues. V was pared by 2 bases and J by 3 bases, with 4 bases between. Germline V lookup: CDR1 SGDLS, CDR2 YYNGEE. The CDR3 region is CASSVSTDTQYF. CDR3 nucleotide sequence: TGTGCCAGCAGCGTCTCTACAGATACGCAGTATTTT.

The V and J genes are TRBV5-1 and TRBJ1-4; no definite D call. Per germline, CDR1 SGHRS and CDR2 YFSETQ. V was pared by 4 bases and J by 0 bases, with 7 bases between. The CDR3 has 14 amino acids. The CDR3 bases are TGCGCCAGCAGCGAGGGTTCAACTAATGAAAAACTGTTTTTT. It yields the protein CASSEGSTNEKLFF.

This clone was seen a few times. V gene TRBV9 combines with J gene TRBJ1-5; unclear D gene. The CDR3 is made up of 14 amino acids. Germline V gene lookup returns CDR1 SGDLS and CDR2 YYNGEE. Trimming stripped 4 bases from V and 0 bases from J, with 8 bases between. CDR3 sequence reads: CASSPSLSNQPQHF. CDR3 in DNA: TGTGCCAGCAGCCCTAGCCTTAGCAATCAGCCCCAGCATTTT.

This clone was detected a few times. The J gene is TRBJ1-4, the V gene TRBV2; 7 bases match TRBD1. With V trimmed by 6 bases and J by 6 bases, 7 bases remained unmatched. This CDR3 spans 14 amino acids. Germline V gene data show CDR1 as SNHLY and CDR2 as FYNNEI. CDR3 sequence reads: CASRETGNHEKLFF. The DNA for the CDR3 is TGTGCCAGCAGGGAGACAGGGAACCATGAAAAACTGTTTTTT.

CDR3 in DNA: TGTGCCAGCAGCGGGACAGGGGTTGACGAGCAGTACTTC. Translated: CASSGTGVDEQYF. This chain joins TRBV5-4 and TRBJ2-7; 10 nucleotides agree with TRBD1. From germline, CDR1 is SGHNT and CDR2 YYREEE (reference sequence). V lost 4 bases to trimming and J lost 5 bases; unmatched junction nucleotides: 3. The CDR3 sequence is 13 residues long.

V and J are TRBV7-9 and TRBJ1-6; no clear D. Trimming removed 1 base from V and 13 bases from J, with 11 bases in between. The CDR3 is 13 amino acids. Germline CDR1 is SEHNR and CDR2 is FQNEAQ (reference sequence). DNA for the CDR3: TGTGCCAGCAGCTTAGACGGAGTTATGCCCCTCCACTTT. This sequence encodes CASSLDGVMPLHF.

This chain joins TRBV5-1 and TRBJ1-6; D may be TRBD1 (5 bases). Trimming left V 0 bases short and J 8 bases short, with 12 bases between. The CDR3 is 15 amino acids. In germline, CDR1 is SGHRS, CDR2 YFSETQ. As DNA, the CDR3 is TGCGCCAGCAGCTTGGCAGGGTATGGTGATTCACCCCTCCACTTT. This gives the protein CASSLAGYGDSPLHF.

The V call is TRBV27, the J call TRBJ1-6, with 7 bases fitting TRBD1. Losses at the gene ends were 3 bases for V and 7 bases for J; bases not matched to a gene: 3. The CDR3 loop spans 14 amino acids. CDR1 MNHEY and CDR2 SMNVEV come from the germline V gene (reference sequence). The CDR3 sequence is CASSFMGQNSPLHF. CDR3 nucleotide sequence: TGTGCCAGCAGTTTTATGGGACAGAATTCACCCCTCCACTTT.

This clone came up a few times. V gene TRBV19 combines with J gene TRBJ1-1; a possible D gene is TRBD1 (6 bases). V was trimmed by 4 bases and J by 5 bases, leaving 23 bases between them. CDR1 is LNHDA, CDR2 SQIVND, per germline (reference sequence). The CDR3 contains 17 residues. Here the CDR3 reads CASSRYTPNRVRTEAFF. CDR3 nucleotide sequence: TGTGCCAGTAGTAGATACACGCCAAACAGGGTCAGAACTGAAGCTTTCTTT.

This sequence joins TRBV7-3 and TRBJ2-3; D perhaps matches TRBD1 (5 bases). CDR1 SGHTA and CDR2 FQGTGA come from the germline V gene. CDR3 length: 18 residues. The ends were cut back, 1 base at V and 6 bases at J, with 23 bases in the middle. The CDR3 loop is CASSLRSRQLVRADTQYF. CDR3 DNA sequence: TGTGCCAGCAGCTTAAGGAGCCGACAGCTGGTCAGGGCCGATACGCAGTATTTT.